The rows below give T cell receptor beta chains drawn from one sample of a study of T cell repertoires in cytomegalovirus infection. TCRdb reprocessed the reads via MiXCR and lists one record per CDR3 protein. Of approximately 320,000 distinct CDR3 sequences in the sample, over 7.5% are singletons; the top ten hold over 3.5%. The sample taken for sequencing was PBMCs. These receptors originate from a human donor in good health (CMV status not recorded). Some clones in this sample may be carry-over from other donors' samples. The CDR3 runs from the conserved cysteine through the conserved F or W. The D gene is left open where the match is weak. The size field is filled for only some rows; it gives once, few, many or a size class.

d_call: -
clone_size: few
cdr3_length: 13
v_call: TRBV28
j_call: TRBJ2-7
cdr3_aa: CASSDKSVYEQYF

d_call: -
clone_size: few
cdr3_length: 12
v_call: TRBV7-3
j_call: TRBJ1-1
cdr3_aa: CASSVGRDEAFF

d_call: -
clone_size: few
cdr3_length: 16
v_call: TRBV10-2
j_call: TRBJ1-5
cdr3_aa: CASSEVQGVGNQPQHF

d_call: -
clone_size: few
cdr3_length: 15
v_call: TRBV10-3
j_call: TRBJ2-3
cdr3_aa: CATNSMGKGTDTQYF

d_call: -
clone_size: few
cdr3_length: 15
v_call: TRBV7-2
j_call: TRBJ2-3
cdr3_aa: CASSLSLTSTDTQYF

d_call: -
clone_size: many
cdr3_length: 15
v_call: TRBV6-1
j_call: TRBJ2-3
cdr3_aa: CASTDAGVSTDTQYF

d_call: -
clone_size: -
cdr3_length: 13
v_call: TRBV3-1
j_call: TRBJ2-6
cdr3_aa: CASSQAGANVLTF

d_call: -
clone_size: few
cdr3_length: 12
v_call: TRBV12-3/TRBV12-4
j_call: TRBJ2-5
cdr3_aa: CASTLNRAPQYF

d_call: -
clone_size: few
cdr3_length: 15
v_call: TRBV12-3/TRBV12-4
j_call: TRBJ2-1
cdr3_aa: CASRFASGDNNEQFF

d_call: -
clone_size: many
cdr3_length: 13
v_call: TRBV7-2
j_call: TRBJ1-1
cdr3_aa: CASSFSASTEAFF

d_call: TRBD2
clone_size: many
cdr3_length: 16
v_call: TRBV3-1
j_call: TRBJ2-5
cdr3_aa: CASSQGELAGQETQYF

d_call: -
clone_size: -
cdr3_length: 14
v_call: TRBV27
j_call: TRBJ2-3
cdr3_aa: CASSFARSTDTQYF

d_call: TRBD1
clone_size: many
cdr3_length: 16
v_call: TRBV7-2
j_call: TRBJ1-2
cdr3_aa: CASSLKGQPAAYGYTF

d_call: -
clone_size: few
cdr3_length: 14
v_call: TRBV27
j_call: TRBJ1-5
cdr3_aa: CASSLQGQNQPQHF

d_call: -
clone_size: many
cdr3_length: 14
v_call: TRBV7-2
j_call: TRBJ2-2
cdr3_aa: CASSPGLTTGELFF

d_call: -
clone_size: -
cdr3_length: 14
v_call: TRBV27
j_call: TRBJ2-1
cdr3_aa: CASSPGQFYNEQFF

d_call: -
clone_size: many
cdr3_length: 12
v_call: TRBV7-9
j_call: TRBJ1-4
cdr3_aa: CASSTEDEKLFF

d_call: -
clone_size: -
cdr3_length: 17
v_call: TRBV4-2
j_call: TRBJ2-2
cdr3_aa: CASSQEPPGSNTGELFF

d_call: -
clone_size: -
cdr3_length: 14
v_call: TRBV12-3/TRBV12-4
j_call: TRBJ1-4
cdr3_aa: CASSLGLLNEKLFF

d_call: TRBD2
clone_size: many
cdr3_length: 17
v_call: TRBV4-1
j_call: TRBJ2-1
cdr3_aa: CASSQDPSGSFYNEQFF

d_call: TRBD2
clone_size: many
cdr3_length: 16
v_call: TRBV7-2
j_call: TRBJ2-3
cdr3_aa: CASSRGGAPFTDTQYF

d_call: -
clone_size: few
cdr3_length: 15
v_call: TRBV11-2
j_call: TRBJ2-5
cdr3_aa: CASSFENLRKETQYF

d_call: -
clone_size: few
cdr3_length: 16
v_call: TRBV12-3/TRBV12-4
j_call: TRBJ2-3
cdr3_aa: CASSPQGWSGTDTQYF

d_call: -
clone_size: -
cdr3_length: 14
v_call: TRBV28
j_call: TRBJ1-2
cdr3_aa: CASRRGALESGYTF

d_call: -
clone_size: few
cdr3_length: 14
v_call: TRBV28
j_call: TRBJ2-3
cdr3_aa: CASRAGTSTDTQYF

d_call: -
clone_size: few
cdr3_length: 14
v_call: TRBV7-8
j_call: TRBJ2-7
cdr3_aa: CASVEGGGWNEQYF

d_call: TRBD2
clone_size: -
cdr3_length: 17
v_call: TRBV3-1
j_call: TRBJ2-3
cdr3_aa: CASSAPGLAGERDTQYF

d_call: -
clone_size: many
cdr3_length: 15
v_call: TRBV7-6
j_call: TRBJ2-5
cdr3_aa: CASSPRDLYQETQYF

d_call: -
clone_size: many
cdr3_length: 17
v_call: TRBV6-2/TRBV6-3
j_call: TRBJ1-6
cdr3_aa: CASSYHLRPQRGSPLHF

d_call: -
clone_size: few
cdr3_length: 14
v_call: TRBV6-2/TRBV6-3
j_call: TRBJ2-7
cdr3_aa: CASSKAGSPKTLYF

d_call: TRBD1
clone_size: few
cdr3_length: 17
v_call: TRBV7-4
j_call: TRBJ1-1
cdr3_aa: CASSPTWTGKQVTEAFF

d_call: -
clone_size: many
cdr3_length: 15
v_call: TRBV6-1
j_call: TRBJ2-7
cdr3_aa: CASSEEVGTPYEQYF

d_call: -
clone_size: many
cdr3_length: 15
v_call: TRBV28
j_call: TRBJ1-2
cdr3_aa: CASSLGGIADYGYTF

d_call: -
clone_size: many
cdr3_length: 14
v_call: TRBV7-2
j_call: TRBJ2-1
cdr3_aa: CASSPRKGLTEQFF

d_call: -
clone_size: -
cdr3_length: 15
v_call: TRBV19
j_call: TRBJ2-1
cdr3_aa: CASSILRERRNEQFF

d_call: TRBD2
clone_size: many
cdr3_length: 15
v_call: TRBV20-1
j_call: TRBJ2-7
cdr3_aa: CSARDFSGSQGEQYF

d_call: -
clone_size: few
cdr3_length: 16
v_call: TRBV3-1
j_call: TRBJ1-6
cdr3_aa: CASSQIDRKDNSPLHF

d_call: -
clone_size: -
cdr3_length: 15
v_call: TRBV6-5
j_call: TRBJ2-7
cdr3_aa: CASSYNSDIPYEQYF

d_call: -
clone_size: -
cdr3_length: 14
v_call: TRBV6-1
j_call: TRBJ1-5
cdr3_aa: CASRQGYSNQPQHF

d_call: TRBD1
clone_size: -
cdr3_length: 15
v_call: TRBV7-8
j_call: TRBJ2-2
cdr3_aa: CASSLRGQGSGELFF